The 25 T cell receptor beta chains below come from one sample, sequenced in a study of T cells in Graves' hyperthyroidism and ophthalmopathy. TCR beta CDR3 sequences were amplified from RNA transcripts. First-round RT-PCR of the TCR CDR3 relied on the HTBI primer set. MiXCR, run by TCRdb on the multiplex PCR reads, gives a single entry per CDR3 protein. The sample comprises about 590,000 distinct CDR3 sequences, 13% to 15% of which are singletons, and roughly 7% rests with the top ten. Sequencing was carried out using blood. These receptors all come from a woman aged 18-35 years with Graves' ophthalmopathy.

This clonotype was detected a few times. The chain links TRBV28 to TRBJ2-5; D gene ambiguous. From germline, CDR1 is MDHEN and CDR2 SYDVKM. The CDR3 runs 14 residues. Trimming took 6 bases from V and 5 from J, leaving 16 bases between them. The CDR3 sequence: CASSPQARRETQYF. CDR3 coding DNA: TGTGCCAGCAGCCCCCAGGCCCGAAGGGAGACCCAGTACTTC.

This clonotype has more than one count but fewer than ten. A much more abundant neighbour one base away suggests this may be a read error. This sequence joins TRBV30 and TRBJ1-5; tentative D call: TRBD1 (5 bases). The CDR3 runs 12 residues. Germline loops: CDR1 GTSNPN, CDR2 SVGIG (reference sequence). Trimming stripped 4 bases from V and 8 bases from J, with 12 bases between. Here the CDR3 DNA reads TGTGCCTGGACCCAGGGCGAGGAGCCCCAGCATTTT. Its translation is CAWTQGEEPQHF.

The V call is TRBV11-3, the J call TRBJ2-4; 11 bases are a match to TRBD1. Germline V gene sequence: CDR1 SGHNT, CDR2 YENEEA. CDR3 size: 15 residues. V dropped 4 bases and J dropped 7; count of bases not matched to a gene: 6. The CDR3 loop reads CASSSIGTGGNIQYF. The CDR3, as DNA: TGTGCCAGCAGCTCAATCGGGACAGGGGGTAACATTCAGTACTTC. The full variable domain, in which reference TRBV11-3 and TRBJ2-4 provide the parts outside the CDR3, is EAGVVQSPRYKIIEKKQPVAFWCNPISGHNTLYWYLQNLGQGPELLIRYENEEAVDDSQLPKDRFSAERLKGVDSTLKIQPAELGDSAVYLCASSSIGTGGNIQYFGAGTRLSVL.

This chain joins TRBV6-1 and TRBJ2-3; weak D call: TRBD2 (6 bases). CDR1 is MNHNS, CDR2 SASEGT, per germline. The CDR3 sequence is 15 residues long. V was clipped by 11 bases and J by 3 bases, with 21 bases between them. The CDR3, as DNA: TGTGCCGTAGAGACTAGGATCATATGGACAGATACGCAGTATTTT. Translated, it gives CAVETRIIWTDTQYF.

Ten or more counts support this clonotype. V usage is TRBV6-2 or TRBV6-3 and J usage is TRBJ2-1; the match to TRBD1 covers 8 bases. Germline lookup yields CDR1 MNHEY and CDR2 SVGEGT. This CDR3 is built from 11 residues. The trim removed 3 bases at V and 14 bases at J, leaving 3 bases unmatched. The CDR3 sequence is CASSYADREFF. CDR3 sequence (DNA): TGTGCCAGCAGTTATGCGGACAGGGAGTTCTTC.

DNA of the CDR3: TGTGCCAGCAGCTTACGGAGCGGGATCACAGATACGCAGTATTTT. It is translated as CASSLRSGITDTQYF. The chain joins TRBV7-9 to TRBJ2-3; TRBD2 agrees at 7 bases. Germline CDR1 reads SEHNR; CDR2 reads FQNEAQ (reference sequence). This CDR3 is 15 amino acids long. V gave up 2 bases and J gave up 2 bases; unmatched junction bases: 4.

In its sample, this clonotype was seen many times. The chain has TRBV19 and TRBJ2-7; 11 bases fit TRBD1. V dropped 3 bases and J dropped 0; count of bases not matched to a gene: 4. The CDR3 sequence is 16 residues long. CDR1 and CDR2 (germline): LNHDA, SQIVND (reference sequence). CDR3 coding DNA: TGTGCCAGTAGTATCCGGACAGGGGGCGACTCCTACGAGCAGTACTTC. It specifies CASSIRTGGDSYEQYF.

This clonotype was recorded at least ten times. V and J are TRBV28 and TRBJ2-7, with D possibly called TRBD1 or TRBD2 (5 bases each). Germline-derived CDR1 and CDR2 are MDHEN and SYDVKM. Trimming took 5 bases from V and 7 from J, leaving 18 bases between them. The CDR3 has 14 amino acids. The DNA of the CDR3 is TGTGCCAGCAGTACCCGGGACCCCTCTCGGGAGCAGTACTTC. Its protein product is CASSTRDPSREQYF.

The chain joins TRBV12-3 or TRBV12-4 to TRBJ2-7; 8 bases align to TRBD2. The CDR3 contains 15 residues. V lost 3 bases, J lost 2 bases, and 6 bases stayed unmatched. CDR3 bases: TGTGCCAGCAGTTTCTTAGCGGGAACCCCCTACGAGCAGTACTTC. This encodes CASSFLAGTPYEQYF.

The chain employs TRBV14 and TRBJ2-7; perhaps TRBD2 as D (5 bases). The germline V gene encodes CDR1 SGHDN and CDR2 FVKESK. V dropped 0 bases and J dropped 4 bases, with 16 bases sitting between them. There are 16 residues in the CDR3. CDR3 nucleotides: TGTGCCAGCAGCCAAGAGTCAGGACTTGGGTTATACGAGCAGTACTTC. It is translated as CASSQESGLGLYEQYF.

This clonotype showed up just once. V gene TRBV11-2 combines with J gene TRBJ1-1; TRBD1 might be the D (6 bases). The ends were cut back, 2 bases at V and 1 base at J, with 11 bases in the middle. The CDR3 is made up of 15 amino acids. Germline V gene data show CDR1 as SGHAT and CDR2 as FQNNGV. CDR3 sequence: CASSLQGWGNTEAFF. CDR3 sequence (DNA): TGTGCCAGCAGCTTACAGGGGTGGGGGAACACTGAAGCTTTCTTT. Complete variable domain (other parts from reference TRBV11-2 and TRBJ1-1): EAGVAQSPRYKIIEKRQSVAFWCNPISGHATLYWYQQILGQGPKLLIQFQNNGVVDDSQLPKDRFSAERLKGVDSTLKIQPAKLEDSAVYLCASSLQGWGNTEAFFGQGTRLTVV.

This clonotype was detected many times. The chain uses TRBV12-3 or TRBV12-4 and TRBJ2-3; D remains unclear. The CDR3 length is 13 residues. V shed 8 bases and J shed 2 bases, with 11 bases lying between them. CDR3 bases: TGTGCCAGCTTGAGGACGTACACAGATACGCAGTATTTT. Amino acid sequence: CASLRTYTDTQYF.

Only a few counts were recorded for this clonotype. The genes are TRBV6-2 or TRBV6-3 and TRBJ2-1; TRBD2 aligns across 13 bases. V gave up 2 bases and J gave up 9 bases; unmatched junction bases: 10. Germline V gene data show CDR1 as MNHEY and CDR2 as SVGEGT. CDR3 length equals 17 residues. CDR3 protein: CASSYQGLAGRYGEQFF. DNA for the CDR3: TGTGCCAGCAGTTACCAGGGACTAGCGGGACGTTACGGTGAGCAGTTCTTC.

The chain joins TRBV5-4 to TRBJ1-1, with D possibly matching TRBD1 (6 bases). The CDR3 is 14 residues long. Looked up from germline, CDR1 is SGHNT and CDR2 is YYREEE (reference sequence). Trimming removed 7 bases from V and 4 bases from J, with 17 bases in between. The CDR3, as DNA: TGTGCCAGCTTCTGGAAGTTGGACAGCACTGAAGCTTTCTTT. The encoded protein is CASFWKLDSTEAFF.

This clonotype was recorded at least ten times. Here the CDR3 DNA reads TGTGCCAGCAGCCTGCTCCGGGCGCCTAACACAGATACGCAGTATTTT. Encoded protein: CASSLLRAPNTDTQYF. The gene calls are TRBV7-8 and TRBJ2-3; the D is unclear. In germline, CDR1 is SGHVS, CDR2 FQNEAQ. The CDR3 has 16 amino acids. Trimming pared 5 bases from V and 2 bases from J, leaving 17 bases between.

This clonotype has more than one count but fewer than ten. The V and J genes are TRBV19 and TRBJ2-5; 15 nucleotides match TRBD2. The CDR3 covers 17 residues. The V gene end was trimmed by 1 base and the J gene end by 2 bases; junction bases not matched to a gene: 2. The germline V gene has CDR1 LNHDA and CDR2 SQIVND (reference sequence). This chain's CDR3 is CASSIAGTSGGQETQYF. As DNA, the CDR3 is TGTGCCAGTAGTATAGCCGGGACTAGCGGGGGGCAAGAGACCCAGTACTTC.

In its sample, this clonotype was seen many times. V gene TRBV27 combines with J gene TRBJ2-7, with unresolved D. Germline CDR1 is MNHEY and CDR2 is SMNVEV (reference sequence). Deletions cut 1 base from V and 0 bases from J, with 7 bases between. The CDR3 contains 14 residues. The CDR3, as DNA: TGTGCCAGCAGTTTATATCAGGCCTCCTACGAGCAGTACTTC. This codes for CASSLYQASYEQYF.

For this clonotype: It may be a read error: a sequence one base away is much more abundant. The rearrangement joins TRBV6-5 to TRBJ2-1, with 10 bases matching TRBD2. The CDR3 spans 12 residues. Per the germline V gene, CDR1 is MNHEY and CDR2 is SVGAGI. Here the CDR3 DNA reads TGTACCAGCAGTTCGGGACTAGCGAAGCAGTTCTTC. Amino acids: CTSSSGLAKQFF.

This clonotype was detected many times. V gene TRBV12-3 or TRBV12-4 combines with J gene TRBJ1-2; TRBD1 agrees at 9 bases. V gave up 5 bases and J gave up 7 bases; unmatched junction bases: 11. The CDR3 spans 15 residues. The CDR3 sequence is CASSRGTGRGIGYTF. Written as DNA, the CDR3 is TGTGCCAGCAGTCGCGGGACAGGGAGGGGAATTGGCTACACCTTC.

This clonotype was seen at least ten times. This chain's CDR3 is CASSHGGYTGELFF. The CDR3 nucleotides are TGTGCCAGCAGCCACGGAGGCTACACCGGGGAGCTGTTTTTT. J is TRBJ2-2 and V is TRBV5-6; possible D gene TRBD2, 5 bases. CDR3 length: 14 residues. The V gene's germline CDR1 is SGHDT and CDR2 YYEEEE. V was cut by 4 bases and J by 3 bases, with 10 bases left in between.

This clonotype was detected many times. This chain links TRBV7-8 with TRBJ2-7; either TRBD1 or TRBD2 may supply D (5 bases each). This CDR3 spans 14 amino acids. CDR1 and CDR2 from the germline V gene are SGHVS and FQNEAQ. V dropped 3 bases and J dropped 2 bases, with 11 bases sitting between them. CDR3 sequence (DNA): TGTGCCAGCAGCTTCGGAGCGGACACCTACGAGCAGTACTTC. It encodes CASSFGADTYEQYF.

This chain uses TRBV29-1 with TRBJ2-1; TRBD2 matches 9 bases. The CDR3 is made up of 14 amino acids. CDR1 and CDR2 (germline): SQVTM, ANQGSEA. Unmatched junction bases numbered 10, after V lost 8 bases and J lost 5 bases. The CDR3 DNA sequence: TGCAGCTCAAGAACTAGCGGGTCCCACAATGAGCAGTTCTTC. The encoded protein is CSSRTSGSHNEQFF.

In this sample, this clonotype turned up many times. The chain has TRBV6-1 and TRBJ2-3, with D maybe TRBD1 (5 bases). V was shortened by 5 bases and J by 6 bases, with 12 bases between the two germline ends. CDR1 is MNHNS and CDR2 is SASEGT in the germline V gene. The length of the CDR3 is 13 residues. Here the CDR3 DNA reads TGTGCCAGCAGTTACCTGACAGCTGATACGCAGTATTTT. Translating it yields CASSYLTADTQYF.

This clonotype was detected many times. The chain combines TRBV7-3 with TRBJ2-1; D may be TRBD2 (6 bases). The V gene lost 4 bases and the J gene lost 6 bases, with 16 bases spanning the gap. CDR3 length: 15 amino acids. Germline V gives CDR1 SGHTA, CDR2 FQGTGA. The CDR3 loop reads CASSSFLTSINEQFF. For the CDR3, the DNA is TGTGCCAGCAGCTCCTTCCTGACTAGTATCAATGAGCAGTTCTTC.

This clonotype has only a few counts. This chain connects TRBV20-1 to TRBJ2-3, with D perhaps assigned TRBD1 or TRBD2 (5 bases each). Trimming stripped 3 bases from V and 2 bases from J, with 12 bases between. CDR3 length: 14 amino acids. From germline, CDR1 is DFQATT and CDR2 SNEGSKA (reference sequence). CDR3 region: CSARGVGDTDTQYF. CDR3 coding DNA: TGCAGTGCTAGGGGGGTGGGAGACACAGATACGCAGTATTTT.